This T cell receptor (beta chain) derives from a study of blood T cells in healthy people across ages. With a J-beta primer mix and a sample-barcoded 5' primer, a second PCR ran roughly 6 to 11 cycles. A single record per CDR3 protein comes from TCRdb applying MiXCR to the 5' RACE reads. The data show about 970,000 distinct CDR3 sequences, roughly half seen once. The trim removed 2 bases at V and 5 bases at J, leaving 8 bases unmatched. CDR1 and CDR2 from the germline V gene are DFQATT and SNEGSKA (reference sequence). This CDR3 is 16 amino acids long. This chain links TRBV20-1 with TRBJ2-5; 13 bases match TRBD2. The sequenced material came from blood. The receptor was isolated from a woman aged 55-70 years in good health. This CDR3 reads CSARTTGTSGAETQYF. For the CDR3, the DNA is TGCAGTGCTAGAACGACCGGGACTAGCGGGGCTGAGACCCAGTACTTC.